A selection of T cell receptor beta chains follows, all from one sample in a study of T cell responses to AZD1222 COVID-19 vaccine. Profiling relied on immunoSEQ multiplex PCR, and the TCRdb table lists in-frame clones only, not all of them. The table records around 70,000 clones, around 80% of them present only once. This specimen was peripheral blood, taken on day 0 of AZD1222 vaccination. All receptors come from an adult in good health. The CDR3 runs from the conserved cysteine through the conserved F or W. The D gene is left open where the match is weak. The size entry is marked missing in some rows and otherwise reads once, few, many or a size class.

>TRBV19|TRBJ2-7|many|-
TGTGCCAGCGAACAGGGTTACGAGCAGTACTTC
CASEQGYEQYF
>TRBV7-2|TRBJ2-3|few|-
TGTGCCAGCAGCTTGGCGGGACTCATAATGTGGGATACGCAGTATTTT
CASSLAGLIMWDTQYF
>TRBV14|TRBJ1-2|-|-
TGTGCCAGCAGCCCCCAGGAAGCGGGCTATGGCTACACCTTC
CASSPQEAGYGYTF
>TRBV7-6|TRBJ1-6|-|-
TGTGCCAGCAGCCGGCGGACAGCCGAGATACGATTATATAATTCACCCCTCCACTTT
CASSRRTAEIRLYNSPLHF
>TRBV2|TRBJ2-4|few|-
TGTGCCAGCAGTGATGAGATAGGCAGAGCCAAAAACATTCAGTACTTC
CASSDEIGRAKNIQYF
>TRBV3-1/TRBV3-2|TRBJ2-3|-|TRBD2
TGTGCCAGCAGCCAAGGGCTAGCGGGGTTCACAGATACGCAGTATTTT
CASSQGLAGFTDTQYF
>TRBV18|TRBJ2-2|-|-
TGTGCCAGCTCACCACGAGTGGCCAGTCGGGGCACCGGGGAGCTGTTTTTT
CASSPRVASRGTGELFF
>TRBV30|TRBJ1-2|-|TRBD1
TGTGCCTGGAGTGTACCCGGGACAGGGATCTACACCTTC
CAWSVPGTGIYTF
>TRBV7-9|TRBJ2-2|-|-
TGTGCCAGCAGCTTAATGCTCGCGTCACCGGGGGAGCTGTTTTTT
CASSLMLASPGELFF
>TRBV7-9|TRBJ2-7|-|-
TGTGCCAGCAGCTTAGAGGGAAGGGAACAGTACTTC
CASSLEGREQYF
>TRBV19|TRBJ1-1|-|TRBD1
TGTGCCAGTAGTCCAATACCCGGGACAGTGAACACTGAAGCTTTCTTT
CASSPIPGTVNTEAFF
>TRBV6-5|TRBJ1-2|once|TRBD1
TGTGCCAGCAGCCGGGACAGCTCTAACTATGGCTACACCTTC
CASSRDSSNYGYTF
>TRBV5-8|TRBJ1-5|-|-
TGTGCCAGCAACGCTGACAGGAGCAATCAGCCCCAGCATTTT
CASNADRSNQPQHF
>TRBV7-9|TRBJ2-1|few|TRBD2
TGTGCCAGCAGCTCCGGGAGGGGAACCTACAATGAGCAGTTCTTC
CASSSGRGTYNEQFF
>TRBV28|TRBJ1-1|-|-
TGTGCCACCAGCCCGAGGGGGGGTTTCTTGAACACTGAAGCTTTCTTT
CATSPRGGFLNTEAFF
>TRBV19|TRBJ1-1|-|-
TGTGCCAGTAGTCCAACAGGGTTGAACACTGAAGCTTTCTTT
CASSPTGLNTEAFF
>TRBV18|TRBJ2-2|-|TRBD1
TGTGCCAGCTCACCTCCAGGACAGGTTACCGGGGAGCTGTTTTTT
CASSPPGQVTGELFF
>TRBV10-3|TRBJ1-5|-|-
TGTGCCATCAGTGAGTCAGGTCAGGGGAATCAGCCCCAGCATTTT
CAISESGQGNQPQHF
>TRBV7-2|TRBJ2-7|few|-
TGTGCCAGCAGCTTAGGTATAGGCGGCCACGAGCAGTACTTC
CASSLGIGGHEQYF
>TRBV12-3/TRBV12-4|TRBJ2-3|-|-
TGTGCCAGCAGGCGACAGGCCCTCTTGTATTTT
CASRRQALLYF
>TRBV12-3/TRBV12-4|TRBJ1-1|-|TRBD1
TGTGCCAGCATTGAACCAGGGGGCGCTGAAGCTTTCTTT
CASIEPGGAEAFF
>TRBV6-2/TRBV6-3|TRBJ1-4|-|-
TGTGCCAGCAGTTACTCACACGATCGAGCAACTAATGAAAAACTGTTTTTT
CASSYSHDRATNEKLFF
>TRBV5-4|TRBJ2-5|few|TRBD1
TGTGCCAGCAGCGCAGACAGGGGGGAGACCCAGTACTTC
CASSADRGETQYF
>TRBV18|TRBJ1-4|-|TRBD1
TGTGCCAGCTCACCAATCTTTTCTCCAGGGGGTAGAAATGAAAAACTGTTTTTT
CASSPIFSPGGRNEKLFF
>TRBV5-1|TRBJ1-6|-|-
TGCGCCAGCATGGAGGGCGTCTCCTATAATTCACCCCTCCACTTT
CASMEGVSYNSPLHF
>TRBV10-3|TRBJ2-3|-|-
TGTGCCATCAGTGAGTCGAAGGATAGCACAGATACGCAGTATTTT
CAISESKDSTDTQYF
>TRBV7-2|TRBJ2-7|once|-
TGTGCCAGCAGCTTAGGCCCGGGATACTACGAGCAGTACTTC
CASSLGPGYYEQYF
>TRBV5-1|TRBJ1-3|once|-
TGCGCCAGCAGCTCCCAAGTGGTTAACTCTGGAAACACCATATATTTT
CASSSQVVNSGNTIYF
>TRBV6-2/TRBV6-3|TRBJ1-1|-|-
TGTGCCAGCAGTGAGAGGGAGAACACTGAAGCTTTCTTT
CASSERENTEAFF
>TRBV7-9|TRBJ1-4|-|TRBD1
TGTGCCAGCAGCTTAACAGGGACAGGCCGTTTGGGGGAAAAACTGTTTTTT
CASSLTGTGRLGEKLFF
>TRBV6-6|TRBJ1-3|once|TRBD1
TGTGCCAGCAGTAAGCAGGGGGCCCAATCTGGAAACACCATATATTTT
CASSKQGAQSGNTIYF
>TRBV7-9|TRBJ1-2|-|-
TGTGCCAGCAGCCCGACCGCAGCTCTATGGGGCTACACCTTC
CASSPTAALWGYTF
>TRBV27|TRBJ2-7|few|-
TGTGCCAGCAGTTTACGGGGGAATCCTTACTACGAGCAGTACTTC
CASSLRGNPYYEQYF
>TRBV12-5|TRBJ1-1|-|-
TGTGCTAGTGGTTTGGTCCCAGGTGTGACTGAAGCTTTCTTT
CASGLVPGVTEAFF
>TRBV2|TRBJ2-1|-|TRBD2
TGTGCCAGCAGTGCCGAGACTAGCGGGGGGGCAATTTCGTTCTTC
CASSAETSGGAISFF
>TRBV7-2|TRBJ2-1|-|-
TGTGCCAGCAGCTCCGGGGGATACAATGAGCAGTTCTTC
CASSSGGYNEQFF
>TRBV5-4|TRBJ2-1|-|-
TGTGCCAGCAACGCAGGATCAAGCTCCTACAATGAGCAGTTCTTC
CASNAGSSSYNEQFF
>TRBV5-5|TRBJ1-5|once|TRBD1
TGTGCCAGCAGCAGGGGGCAGGGAGCCAATCAGCCCCAGCATTTT
CASSRGQGANQPQHF
>TRBV12-3/TRBV12-4|TRBJ1-2|-|TRBD1
TGTGCCAGCAGTAGCCGGACAGGTTTCTACACCTTC
CASSSRTGFYTF
>TRBV2|TRBJ1-6|once|-
TGTGCCAGCAGGGTCGGATTTAATTCACCCCTCCACTTT
CASRVGFNSPLHF
>TRBV2|TRBJ2-2|-|-
TGTGCCAGCAGTGGGGCATCCGGGCAGGGTAACACCGGGGAGCTGTTTTTT
CASSGASGQGNTGELFF
>TRBV9|TRBJ1-2|-|TRBD1
TGTGCCAGCAGCGTAGATGGACAGGGGATTCAGAATGGCTACACCTTC
CASSVDGQGIQNGYTF
>TRBV6-5|TRBJ1-2|-|-
TGTGCCAGCAGTACGCGGACCGAGCTAGGCGGCTACACCTTC
CASSTRTELGGYTF
>TRBV27|TRBJ1-1|-|-
TGTGCCAGCAGTTTGAAAGTTATCACTGAAGCTTTCTTT
CASSLKVITEAFF
>TRBV10-3|TRBJ2-3|-|-
TGTGCCATCAGTGTGTCTGTAGCAGATACGCAGTATTTT
CAISVSVADTQYF
>TRBV6-1|TRBJ1-1|-|-
TGTGCCAGCAGTGAAGTTCGAGATAACACTGAAGCTTTCTTT
CASSEVRDNTEAFF
>TRBV5-1|TRBJ2-7|-|-
TGCGCCAGCAGCTCTCCACCGGGACTTGAGGAAGAGCAGTACTTC
CASSSPPGLEEEQYF